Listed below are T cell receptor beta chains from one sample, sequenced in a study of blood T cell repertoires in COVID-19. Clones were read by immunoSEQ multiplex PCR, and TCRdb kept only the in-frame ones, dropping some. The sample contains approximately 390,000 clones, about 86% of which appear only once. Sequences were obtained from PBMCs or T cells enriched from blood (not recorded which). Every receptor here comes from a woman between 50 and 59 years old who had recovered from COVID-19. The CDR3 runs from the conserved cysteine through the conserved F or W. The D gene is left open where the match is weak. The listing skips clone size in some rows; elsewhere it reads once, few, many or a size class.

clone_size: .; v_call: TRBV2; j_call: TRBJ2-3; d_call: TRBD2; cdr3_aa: CASTGRGDTQYF; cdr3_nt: TGTGCCAGCACAGGGAGGGGAGATACGCAGTATTTT
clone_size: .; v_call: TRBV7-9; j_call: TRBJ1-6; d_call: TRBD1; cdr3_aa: CASSSGTGMGNSPLHF; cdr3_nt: TGTGCCAGCAGCTCCGGGACAGGGATGGGAAATTCACCCCTCCACTTT
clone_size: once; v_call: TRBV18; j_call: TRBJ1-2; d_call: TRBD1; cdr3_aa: CASSPGTAEGYTF; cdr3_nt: TGTGCCAGCTCGCCAGGGACAGCTGAAGGCTACACCTTC
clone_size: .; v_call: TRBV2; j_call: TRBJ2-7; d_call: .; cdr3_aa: CASSSTGLYEQYF; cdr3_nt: TGTGCCAGCAGCTCCACAGGGTTGTACGAGCAGTACTTC
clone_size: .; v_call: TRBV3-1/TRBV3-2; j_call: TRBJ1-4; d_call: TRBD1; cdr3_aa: CASSRQGAEKLFF; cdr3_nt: TGTGCCAGCAGCCGACAGGGGGCCGAAAAACTGTTTTTT
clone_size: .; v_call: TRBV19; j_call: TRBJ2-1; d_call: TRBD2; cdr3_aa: CASSMLAGANEQFF; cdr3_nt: TGTGCCAGTAGTATGCTAGCGGGGGCCAATGAGCAGTTCTTC
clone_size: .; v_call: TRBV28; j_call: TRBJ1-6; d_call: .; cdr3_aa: CASTTAGQGGSPLHF; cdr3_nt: TGTGCCAGCACGACCGCCGGGCAGGGAGGTTCACCCCTCCACTTT
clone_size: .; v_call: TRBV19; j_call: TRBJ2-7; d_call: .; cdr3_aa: CASSIVQGGPYEQYF; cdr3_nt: TGTGCCAGTAGTATTGTTCAGGGGGGCCCCTACGAGCAGTACTTC
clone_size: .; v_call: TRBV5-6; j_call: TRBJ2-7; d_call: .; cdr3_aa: CASSFRQGGAYEQYF; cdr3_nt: TGTGCCAGCAGCTTTCGGCAGGGAGGCGCCTACGAGCAGTACTTC
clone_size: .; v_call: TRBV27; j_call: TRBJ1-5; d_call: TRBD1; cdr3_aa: CASSSGGAGNQPQHF; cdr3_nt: TGTGCCAGCAGTTCAGGGGGCGCGGGCAATCAGCCCCAGCATTTT
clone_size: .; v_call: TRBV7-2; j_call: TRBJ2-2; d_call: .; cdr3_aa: CASRAPHWGVGTGELFF; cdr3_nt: TGTGCCAGCAGGGCCCCTCATTGGGGCGTGGGCACCGGGGAGCTGTTTTTT
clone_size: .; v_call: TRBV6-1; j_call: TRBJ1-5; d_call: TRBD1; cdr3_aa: CASSEAGTGSQPQHF; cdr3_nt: TGTGCCAGCAGTGAAGCCGGGACAGGGTCGCAGCCCCAGCATTTT
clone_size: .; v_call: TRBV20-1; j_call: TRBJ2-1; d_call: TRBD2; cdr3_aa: CSASVNSGDNEQFF; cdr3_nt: TGCAGTGCTAGTGTGAATAGCGGGGACAATGAGCAGTTCTTC
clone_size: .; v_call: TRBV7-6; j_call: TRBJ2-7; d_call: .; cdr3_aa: CASSLSPQGSYEQYF; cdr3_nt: TGTGCCAGCAGCTTAAGCCCCCAGGGATCCTACGAGCAGTACTTC
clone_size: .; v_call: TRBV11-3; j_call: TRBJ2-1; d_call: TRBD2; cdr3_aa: CASSSGLAGYNEQFF; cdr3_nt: TGTGCCAGCAGCTCAGGACTAGCGGGGTACAATGAGCAGTTCTTC